This passage covers 12 T cell receptor beta chains from one sample sequenced in a study of technical replicates of blood from a handful of donors. This table comes from immunoSEQ multiplex PCR, and its TCRdb copy is limited to in-frame clones, with some not included. The sample holds more than 90,000 clones, about 94% seen once. The sequenced sample was T cells isolated from PBMCs. These receptors all come from a human donor in good health.

The rearrangement links TRBV15 to TRBJ2-7; D unresolved. Trimming pared 0 bases from V and 8 bases from J, leaving 8 bases between. The CDR3 has 12 residues. The germline V gene has CDR1 LNHNV and CDR2 YYDKDF (reference sequence). CDR3 sequence reads: CATSRDPSQQYF. The CDR3 DNA reads TGTGCCACCAGCAGAGATCCTTCTCAGCAGTACTTC.

V is TRBV10-3 and J is TRBJ1-1, with a weak D call TRBD1 (6 bases). Trimming took off 6 bases at V and 0 bases at J, with 8 bases between the two ends. The germline CDR1 and CDR2 sequences are ENHRY and SYGVKD. The CDR3 is 13 residues long. The CDR3 DNA reads TGTGCCATCAGCACAGGGCTGAACACTGAAGCTTTCTTT. Translation: CAISTGLNTEAFF.

This clone was seen a single time. This chain joins TRBV5-1 and TRBJ2-5, with TRBD2 as a possible D gene (5 bases). Deletions cut 0 bases from V and 5 bases from J, with 14 bases between. Germline CDR1 and CDR2: SGHRS and YFSETQ. CDR3 length equals 15 residues. CDR3 in DNA: TGCGCCAGCAGCTTGGATGGCTCCAGGAGGGAGACCCAGTACTTC. This sequence encodes CASSLDGSRRETQYF. The variable domain in full, completed from reference TRBV5-1 and TRBJ2-5, reads KAGVTQTPRYLIKTRGQQVTLSCSPISGHRSVSWYQQTPGQGLQFLFEYFSETQRNKGNFPGRFSGRQFSNSRSEMNVSTLELGDSALYLCASSLDGSRRETQYFGPGTRLLVL.

This chain connects TRBV27 to TRBJ1-1; TRBD1 is a possible D gene (5 bases). This CDR3 spans 16 amino acids. Germline CDR1 reads MNHEY; CDR2 reads SMNVEV (reference sequence). V lost 8 bases and J 3 bases, leaving 22 bases between the germline ends. The CDR3 spells CASHALAWGLDTEAFF. In DNA form, the CDR3 reads TGTGCCAGCCATGCCCTTGCCTGGGGCCTCGACACTGAAGCTTTCTTT.

The chain has TRBV5-4 and TRBJ2-2; TRBD2 might be the D (6 bases). Trimming cost V 1 base and J 6 bases, with 13 bases left between them. The CDR3 has 15 amino acids. From germline, CDR1 is SGHNT and CDR2 YYREEE (reference sequence). The CDR3 spells CASSLQGGGAGELFF. As DNA, the CDR3 is TGTGCCAGCAGCTTGCAGGGAGGAGGGGCCGGGGAGCTGTTTTTT.

V gene TRBV5-8 combines with J gene TRBJ1-1, with 9 bases matching TRBD1. CDR1 and CDR2 from the germline V gene are SGHTS and YDEGEE. The trim removed 2 bases at V and 6 bases at J, leaving 5 bases unmatched. The CDR3 contains 14 residues. CDR3 bases: TGTGCCAGCAGCTTTAGGGACAGGGTCCCTGAAGCTTTCTTT. It specifies CASSFRDRVPEAFF.

The chain employs TRBV28 and TRBJ2-5, with 7 positions matching TRBD2. Trimming at V came to 6 bases and at J to 3 bases, leaving 4 bases not matched to a gene. Germline V lookup: CDR1 MDHEN, CDR2 SYDVKM. The CDR3 loop spans 13 amino acids. The CDR3 region is CASRRLAEETQYF. The CDR3 nucleotides are TGTGCCAGCAGAAGACTAGCAGAAGAGACCCAGTACTTC.

The rearrangement joins TRBV4-2 to TRBJ2-3; 8 nucleotides match TRBD2. The CDR3 extends over 14 amino acids. The V gene's germline CDR1 is LGHNA and CDR2 YNFKEQ. The ends lost 7 bases at V and 5 bases at J; junction bases unmatched: 8. CDR3 DNA: TGTGCCAGCACACGGGGGGGCGGGTTAGATACGCAGTATTTT. Translation gives CASTRGGGLDTQYF.

The genes are TRBV4-1 and TRBJ2-6; D gene unclear. CDR1 MGHRA and CDR2 YSYEKL come from the germline V gene. The CDR3 sequence is 14 residues long. The V end lost 4 bases, the J end lost 2 bases, and 6 bases lay between the germline ends. The CDR3: CASSPLTGANVLTF. CDR3 nucleotides: TGCGCCAGCAGCCCCCTTACTGGGGCCAACGTCCTGACTTTC.

V is TRBV14 and J is TRBJ2-7; 7 bases match TRBD1. CDR3 length: 16 amino acids. Germline CDR1 is SGHDN and CDR2 is FVKESK. With V trimmed by 4 bases and J by 0 bases, 9 bases remained unmatched. The CDR3 DNA follows: TGTGCCAGCAGCCGCCAGACAGGGCCCCTCTCCTACGAGCAGTACTTC. It codes for CASSRQTGPLSYEQYF.

The rearrangement joins TRBV7-2 to TRBJ2-7; 8 bases align to TRBD1. The CDR3 runs 15 residues. J gave up 7 bases and V 7 bases, and 15 bases lay outside the gene matches. From germline, CDR1 is SGHTA and CDR2 FQGNSA. The CDR3 bases are TGTGCCAGCACCAACAGCCTGACAGGGGTCGGTGAGCAGTACTTC. It is translated as CASTNSLTGVGEQYF.

V gene TRBV9 combines with J gene TRBJ1-2; D perhaps matches TRBD1 (6 bases). Germline V lookup: CDR1 SGDLS, CDR2 YYNGEE. CDR3 length: 14 amino acids. Trimming left V 6 bases short and J 10 bases short, with 22 bases between. CDR3 sequence: CASTRQVMDLDYTF. In DNA form, the CDR3 reads TGTGCCAGCACCAGACAGGTCATGGACCTAGACTACACCTTC.